Reported below is one T cell receptor (beta chain). The target antigen is unknown. The method was immunoSEQ multiplex PCR; TCRdb's version includes in-frame clones alone and lacks a portion of them. The sample has approximately 39,000 clones, about three quarters seen once. This specimen comes from a study of T cells after posttransplantation cyclophosphamide. Study-wide results and limits: Tissue-infiltrating T cells from skin or gut overlapped little with blood T cells. After PTCy, TRB diversity resembled that of CNI/methotrexate controls. Later post-transplant blood repertoires were often dominated by donor CD8+ memory clones.

A marrow graft followed busulfan-fludarabine conditioning, with cyclophosphamide on days +3 and +4. CDR3 size: 14 residues. The junction had 6 bases not matched to a gene; V was cut back by 3 bases and J by 6 bases. Germline lookup yields CDR1 ENHRY and CDR2 SYGVKD. The sequence was collected from a female patient aged 40 to 50 who received an allogeneic stem cell transplant from a related donor, was CMV-positive, and had no GVHD. Some T cells may originate from the graft donor. The gene calls are TRBV10-3 and TRBJ2-5, with 8 bases that match TRBD1. The sequenced sample was CD4+ T cells sorted from blood, obtained 1903 days after a stem cell transplant with posttransplant cyclophosphamide. CDR3 nucleotide sequence: TGTGCCATCAGTGAACAGGGGGTCTGGAAGACCCAGTACTTC. Protein: CAISEQGVWKTQYF.